This TCR beta chain is drawn from a study of T-cell memory formation after mild COVID-19. TCRdb reprocessed the 5' RACE reads via MiXCR and lists one record per CDR3 protein. The repertoire holds 300,000 to 400,000 distinct CDR3 sequences, with 28% as singletons. This clonotype was detected a few times. Germline CDR1 is SGHRS and CDR2 is YFSETQ. Trimming removed 6 bases from V and 3 bases from J, with 16 bases in between. CDR3 size: 14 residues. The sequenced material came from PBMCs or a T cell subset sorted from them (not recorded which). The sequence was collected from an adult woman who had mild COVID-19 (a few samples of this study predate the infection). Cell type and time point are not known. V usage is TRBV5-1 and J usage is TRBJ2-7; tentative D call: TRBD1 (6 bases). DNA for the CDR3: TGCGCCAGCACTCCCCAGGGGAGTGTCTACGAGCAGTACTTC. Its protein is CASTPQGSVYEQYF.